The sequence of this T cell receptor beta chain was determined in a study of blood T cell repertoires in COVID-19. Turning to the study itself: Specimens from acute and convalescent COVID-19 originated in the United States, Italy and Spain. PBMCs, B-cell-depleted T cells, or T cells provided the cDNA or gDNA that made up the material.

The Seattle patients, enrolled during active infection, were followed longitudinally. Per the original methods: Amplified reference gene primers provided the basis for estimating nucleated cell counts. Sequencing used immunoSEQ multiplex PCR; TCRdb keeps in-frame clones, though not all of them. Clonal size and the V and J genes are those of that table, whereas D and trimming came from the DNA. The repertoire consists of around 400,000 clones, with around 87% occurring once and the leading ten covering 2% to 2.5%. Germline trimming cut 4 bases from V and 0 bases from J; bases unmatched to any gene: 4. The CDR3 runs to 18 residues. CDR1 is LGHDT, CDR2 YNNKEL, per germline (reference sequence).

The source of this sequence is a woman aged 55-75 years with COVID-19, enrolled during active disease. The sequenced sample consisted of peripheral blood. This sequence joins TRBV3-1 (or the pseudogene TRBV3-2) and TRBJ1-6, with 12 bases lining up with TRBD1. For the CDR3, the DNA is TGTGCCAGCAGCCCGGGACAGGGGGCAAGCTCCTATAATTCACCCCTCCACTTT. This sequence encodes CASSPGQGASSYNSPLHF.